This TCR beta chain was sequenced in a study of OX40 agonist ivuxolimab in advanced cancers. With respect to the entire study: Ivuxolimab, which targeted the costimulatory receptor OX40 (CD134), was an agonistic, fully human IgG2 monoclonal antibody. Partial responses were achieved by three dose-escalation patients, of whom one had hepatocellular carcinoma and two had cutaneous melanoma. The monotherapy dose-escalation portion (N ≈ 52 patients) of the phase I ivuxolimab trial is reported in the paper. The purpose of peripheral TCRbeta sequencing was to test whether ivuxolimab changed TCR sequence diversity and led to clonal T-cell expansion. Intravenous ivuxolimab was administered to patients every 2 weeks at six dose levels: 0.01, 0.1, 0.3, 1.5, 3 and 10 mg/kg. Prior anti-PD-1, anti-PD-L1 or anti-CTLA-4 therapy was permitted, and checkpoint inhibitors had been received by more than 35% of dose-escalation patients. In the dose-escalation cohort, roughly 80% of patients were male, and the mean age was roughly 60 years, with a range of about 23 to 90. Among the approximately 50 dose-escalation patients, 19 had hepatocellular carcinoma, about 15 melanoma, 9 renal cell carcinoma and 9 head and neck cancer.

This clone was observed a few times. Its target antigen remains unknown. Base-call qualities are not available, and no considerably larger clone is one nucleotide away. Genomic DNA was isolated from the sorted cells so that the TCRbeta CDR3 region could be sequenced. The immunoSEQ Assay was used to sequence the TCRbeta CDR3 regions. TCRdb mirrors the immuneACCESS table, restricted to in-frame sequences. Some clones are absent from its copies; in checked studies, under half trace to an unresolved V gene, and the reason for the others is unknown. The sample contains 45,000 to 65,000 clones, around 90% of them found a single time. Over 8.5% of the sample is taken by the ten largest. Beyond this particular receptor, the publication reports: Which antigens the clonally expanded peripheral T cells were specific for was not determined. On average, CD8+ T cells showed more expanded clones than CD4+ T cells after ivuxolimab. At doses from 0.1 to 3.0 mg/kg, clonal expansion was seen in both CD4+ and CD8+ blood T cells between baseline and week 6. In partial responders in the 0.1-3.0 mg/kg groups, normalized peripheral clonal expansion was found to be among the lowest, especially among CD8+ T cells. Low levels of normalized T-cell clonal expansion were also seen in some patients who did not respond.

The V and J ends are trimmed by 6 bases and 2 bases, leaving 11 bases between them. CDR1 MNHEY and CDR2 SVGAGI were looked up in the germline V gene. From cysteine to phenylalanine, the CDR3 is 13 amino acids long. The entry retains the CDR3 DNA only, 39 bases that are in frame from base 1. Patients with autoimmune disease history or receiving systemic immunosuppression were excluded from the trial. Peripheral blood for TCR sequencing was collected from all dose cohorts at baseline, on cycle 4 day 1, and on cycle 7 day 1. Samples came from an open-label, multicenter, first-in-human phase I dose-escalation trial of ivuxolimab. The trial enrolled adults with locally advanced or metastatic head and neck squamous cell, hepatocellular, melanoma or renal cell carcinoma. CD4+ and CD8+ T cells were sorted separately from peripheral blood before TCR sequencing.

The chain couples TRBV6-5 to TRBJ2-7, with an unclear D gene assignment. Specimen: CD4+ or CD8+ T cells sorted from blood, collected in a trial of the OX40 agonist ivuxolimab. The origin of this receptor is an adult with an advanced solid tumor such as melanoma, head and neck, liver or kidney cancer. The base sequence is TGTGCCAGCAGCAATGATAGGGCCTACGAGCAGTACTTC. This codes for CASSNDRAYEQYF.